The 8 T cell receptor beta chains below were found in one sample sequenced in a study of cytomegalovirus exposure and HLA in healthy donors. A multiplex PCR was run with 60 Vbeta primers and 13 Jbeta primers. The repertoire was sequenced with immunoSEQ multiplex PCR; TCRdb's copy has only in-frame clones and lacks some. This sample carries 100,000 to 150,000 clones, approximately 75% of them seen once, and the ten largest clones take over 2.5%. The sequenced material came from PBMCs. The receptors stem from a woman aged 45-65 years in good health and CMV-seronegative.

CDR3 protein: CASSSRGDNEQFF. Written as DNA, the CDR3 is TGTGCCAGCAGCTCCAGGGGGGACAATGAGCAGTTCTTC. The chain uses TRBV9 and TRBJ2-1; a weak D match, TRBD1 (7 bases). V lost 4 bases and J 5 bases, leaving 10 bases between the germline ends. The V gene's germline CDR1 is SGDLS and CDR2 YYNGEE. The CDR3 is made up of 13 amino acids.

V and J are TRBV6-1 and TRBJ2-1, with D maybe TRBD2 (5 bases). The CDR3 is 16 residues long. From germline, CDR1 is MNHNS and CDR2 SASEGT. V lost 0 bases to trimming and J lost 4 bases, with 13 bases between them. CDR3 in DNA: TGTGCCAGCAGTGAAGCAGACTACGAGCCTTACAATGAGCAGTTCTTC. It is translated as CASSEADYEPYNEQFF.

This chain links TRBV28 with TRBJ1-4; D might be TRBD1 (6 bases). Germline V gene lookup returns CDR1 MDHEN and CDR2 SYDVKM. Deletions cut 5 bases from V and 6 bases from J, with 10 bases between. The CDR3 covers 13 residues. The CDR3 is CASSPPGDEKLFF. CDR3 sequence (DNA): TGTGCCAGCAGTCCCCCAGGGGATGAAAAACTGTTTTTT.

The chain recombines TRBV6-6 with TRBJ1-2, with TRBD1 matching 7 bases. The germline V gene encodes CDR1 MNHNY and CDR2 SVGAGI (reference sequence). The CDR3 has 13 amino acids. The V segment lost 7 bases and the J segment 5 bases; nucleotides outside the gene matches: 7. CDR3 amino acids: CASTPGQMYGYTF. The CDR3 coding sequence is TGTGCCAGCACCCCGGGACAGATGTATGGCTACACCTTC.

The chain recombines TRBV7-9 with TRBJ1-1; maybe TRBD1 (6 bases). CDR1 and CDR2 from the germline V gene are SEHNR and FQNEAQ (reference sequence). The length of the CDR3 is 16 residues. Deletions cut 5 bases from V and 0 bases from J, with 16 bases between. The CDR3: CASSDSGQLMNTEAFF. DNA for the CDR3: TGTGCCAGCAGCGATAGTGGACAGTTGATGAACACTGAAGCTTTCTTT.

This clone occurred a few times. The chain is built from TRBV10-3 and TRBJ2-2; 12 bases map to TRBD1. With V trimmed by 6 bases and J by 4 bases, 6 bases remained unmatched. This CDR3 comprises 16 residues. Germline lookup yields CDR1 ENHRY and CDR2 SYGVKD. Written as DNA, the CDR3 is TGTGCCATCAGGGCGGGACAGGGGGCGAGCACCGGGGAGCTGTTTTTT. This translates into CAIRAGQGASTGELFF.

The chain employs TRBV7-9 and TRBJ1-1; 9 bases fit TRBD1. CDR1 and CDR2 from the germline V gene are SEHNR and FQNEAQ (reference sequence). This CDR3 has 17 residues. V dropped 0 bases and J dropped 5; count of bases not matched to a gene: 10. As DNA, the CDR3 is TGTGCCAGCAGCTTAGCTGGGAGACAGGGGGTGTGGACTGAAGCTTTCTTT. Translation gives CASSLAGRQGVWTEAFF.

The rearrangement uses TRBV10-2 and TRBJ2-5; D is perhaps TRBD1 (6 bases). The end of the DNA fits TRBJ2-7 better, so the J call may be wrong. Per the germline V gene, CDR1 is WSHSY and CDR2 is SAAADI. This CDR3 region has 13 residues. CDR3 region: CASTVQGFYEQYF. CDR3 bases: TGCGCCAGCACTGTCCAGGGGTTCTACGAGCAGTACTTC.